This is a list of T cell receptor beta chains from one sample in a study of blood T cell repertoires in COVID-19. Produced via immunoSEQ multiplex PCR; TCRdb's table is partial and in-frame only. The table records about 78,000 clones, about 89% of them present only once. The specimen was peripheral blood. The receptors stem from a middle-aged man with active or convalescent COVID-19. Both conserved end residues are part of each CDR3. The D gene is left open where the match is weak. Not every row has a clone size; where given, it reads once, few, many or a size class.

V gene,J gene,clone size,D gene,CDR3 DNA,CDR3 protein
TRBV28,TRBJ1-2,-,-,TGTGCCAGCAGATTATCGACTGCCGACTATGGCTACACCTTC,CASRLSTADYGYTF
TRBV25-1,TRBJ2-7,-,TRBD2,TGTGCCAGCAGTGAATCTAGCGGGGGGCTTAGCTCCTACGAGCAGTACTTC,CASSESSGGLSSYEQYF
TRBV30,TRBJ1-3,-,-,TGTGCCTGGAGTCGGGGAGGCAACACCATATATTTT,CAWSRGGNTIYF
TRBV9,TRBJ1-4,-,TRBD1,TGTGCCAGCAGCCCTCGACAGGGCCCCGAAGAAAAACTGTTTTTT,CASSPRQGPEEKLFF
TRBV18,TRBJ1-1,once,-,TGTGCCAGCTCACCACGGGGGGGGGCGGGCACTGAAGCTTTCTTT,CASSPRGGAGTEAFF
TRBV19,TRBJ1-5,-,TRBD1,TGTGCCAGTAGTCAACCGGGACAGGTAATCCGTCAGCCCCAGCATTTT,CASSQPGQVIRQPQHF
TRBV2,TRBJ2-5,-,-,TGTGCCAGCAGTGAAGGGCCAGACCAAGAGACCCAGTACTTC,CASSEGPDQETQYF
TRBV27,TRBJ1-2,-,TRBD1,TGTGCCAGCAGTTTACGGCACGGGACAGCCAACTATGGCTACACCTTC,CASSLRHGTANYGYTF
TRBV7-2,TRBJ2-5,-,TRBD2,TGTGCCAGCAGCCCGCGACTAGCGGGGGGAGATGAGACCCAGTACTTC,CASSPRLAGGDETQYF
TRBV11-2,TRBJ1-5,few,TRBD1,TGTGCCAGCAGTCAGGGGGAAAATCAGCCCCAGCATTTT,CASSQGENQPQHF
TRBV6-4,TRBJ2-1,-,TRBD2,TGTGCCAGCAGTGAGTGGGCGGGGGGGCTGAATGAGCAGTTCTTC,CASSEWAGGLNEQFF